This TCR beta chain derives from a study of CD8+ T cells in alopecia areata. On the study more broadly: Each day, treated patients took oral tofacitinib twice, at 5 to 10 mg per dose. For 6 to 18 months, tofacitinib was taken, and 6 months off drug followed.

PBMCs were stained for CD3, CD4 and CD8, and CD4+ and CD8+ T cells were sorted. As regards this clone: Its matching antigen is unknown.

Germline V gene data show CDR1 as ENHRY and CDR2 as SYGVKD. The V gene lost 10 bases and the J gene lost 3 bases, with 12 bases spanning the gap. The CDR3 is 12 amino acids. Findings of the study overall: Higher clonality was seen in lesional scalp than in normal scalp, especially in alopecia totalis/universalis.

cDNA prepared by RNA extraction and subsequent reverse transcription served as the template for sequencing. Sequenced by immunoSEQ multiplex PCR; TCRdb stores in-frame clones only, minus some. The data contain approximately 140,000 clones, around 47% of them singletons. The sequence was obtained from a human donor with alopecia areata. Source material: CD4+ T cells sorted from blood. The rearrangement joins TRBV10-3 to TRBJ1-1, with D possibly matching TRBD1 (6 bases). CDR3: CASQGWDTEAFF. For the CDR3, the DNA is TGTGCCAGTCAGGGGTGGGACACTGAAGCTTTCTTT.